This T cell receptor (beta chain) was sequenced for a study of glioma-infiltrating T cells after dendritic cell vaccination. CDR1 and CDR2 (germline): LNHDA, SQIVND (reference sequence). The CDR3 has 13 amino acids. V lost 1 base and J lost 3, with 6 bases in between. The data were produced by immunoSEQ multiplex PCR, yet TCRdb's version contains in-frame clones alone and is incomplete. The sample records 90,000 to 95,000 clones, roughly four fifths being singletons. Stated time point: after dendritic cell vaccination, including at tumor progression/relapse. This specimen consisted of blood, obtained after dendritic cell vaccination. The sequence was obtained from a human donor with glioblastoma. V is TRBV19 and J is TRBJ1-2; D is unclear. This CDR3 is CASSIGRDYGYTF. The CDR3, as DNA: TGTGCCAGTAGTATAGGAAGAGACTATGGCTACACCTTC.